The rows below give T cell receptor beta chains drawn from one sample of a study of PD-1 blockade in classical Hodgkin lymphoma. TCRdb's table, derived via immunoSEQ multiplex PCR, lists solely in-frame clones and lacks some. There are fewer than 25,000 clones in the sample; approximately 81% occur only once, and 7.5% to 9.5% lies in the top ten. The source was peripheral blood mononuclear cells (PBMCs), collected before the second cycle of nivolumab. Receptors were obtained from a human donor with classical Hodgkin lymphoma. CDR3s include the opening cysteine and the closing phenylalanine or tryptophan. Clone size is stated in some rows and not others, as once, few, many or a class when expanded.

V: TRBV19
size: .
J: TRBJ1-2
CDR3: CASSIFRAPYGYTF

V: TRBV29-1
size: .
J: TRBJ2-5
CDR3: CSVDGGPQETQYF

V: TRBV15
size: .
J: TRBJ2-7
CDR3: CATSRPGQGSYEQYF

V: TRBV7-7
size: few
J: TRBJ2-5
CDR3: CASSLDSETQYF

V: TRBV25-1
size: few
J: TRBJ2-2
CDR3: CASSSTGLTGELFF

V: TRBV27
size: .
J: TRBJ2-1
CDR3: CASLTRRNEQFF

V: TRBV4-2
size: .
J: TRBJ1-6
CDR3: CASSQESGQGGSPLHF

V: TRBV5-1
size: .
J: TRBJ1-5
CDR3: CASSLGTAELVQPQHF

V: TRBV9
size: .
J: TRBJ2-6
CDR3: CASSVRAGSGANVLTF

V: TRBV19
size: few
J: TRBJ1-1
CDR3: CASSAITGTNTEAFF

V: TRBV6-1
size: few
J: TRBJ2-5
CDR3: CASRITSGAQETQYF

V: TRBV21-1
size: .
J: TRBJ1-1
CDR3: CASSTIYDRLNTEAFF

V: TRBV19
size: .
J: TRBJ1-2
CDR3: CASSFDRVLLYGYTF

V: TRBV7-7
size: .
J: TRBJ2-5
CDR3: CASSFPATQETQYF

V: TRBV4-3
size: .
J: TRBJ2-3
CDR3: CASSQGQGSTDTQYF

V: TRBV30
size: once
J: TRBJ1-3
CDR3: CAWSLGGSGNTIYF

V: TRBV7-9
size: .
J: TRBJ2-3
CDR3: CASSGQGSGTDTQYF

V: TRBV27
size: .
J: TRBJ2-7
CDR3: CASSFLLVAGGLDEQYF

V: TRBV27
size: .
J: TRBJ1-5
CDR3: CASSLSFPGPSNQPQHF

V: TRBV27
size: .
J: TRBJ1-3
CDR3: CASSFTGDSGNTIYF

V: TRBV2
size: .
J: TRBJ2-3
CDR3: CASRDQVLKADTQYF

V: TRBV6-4
size: .
J: TRBJ2-1
CDR3: CASSPRTGGYNEQFF

V: TRBV2
size: once
J: TRBJ1-2
CDR3: CASREQDAGGYTF

V: TRBV4-2
size: .
J: TRBJ2-4
CDR3: CASSQSGNIQYF

V: TRBV7-2
size: .
J: TRBJ2-5
CDR3: CASSLRWGGETQYF